This paragraph covers one T cell receptor beta chain sequence. The data derive from a study of blood T cell repertoires in COVID-19. Data came from immunoSEQ multiplex PCR; TCRdb stores just in-frame clones and leaves some out. The table has fewer than 500,000 clones, 85% to 90% seen once. Grouping used clinical history reported by participants in a survey and questionnaire. CDR1 is SGHRS, CDR2 YFSETQ, per germline. The CDR3 has 15 residues. J gave up 9 bases and V 3 bases, and 8 bases lay outside the gene matches. The V call is TRBV5-1, the J call TRBJ1-6, with 8 bases lining up with TRBD1. Sample: PBMCs or T cells enriched from blood (not recorded which). This receptor was taken from a woman between 25 and 40 years old with acute COVID-19. In DNA form, the CDR3 reads TGCGCCAGCAGCTCGACGACAGGGGCGGGTTCACCCCTCCACTTT. Protein product: CASSSTTGAGSPLHF. The entire variable domain, with the rest obtained from reference TRBV5-1 and TRBJ1-6, is as follows: KAGVTQTPRYLIKTRGQQVTLSCSPISGHRSVSWYQQTPGQGLQFLFEYFSETQRNKGNFPGRFSGRQFSNSRSEMNVSTLELGDSALYLCASSSTTGAGSPLHFGNGTRLTVT.